The T cell receptor (beta chain) described here comes from a study of cytomegalovirus exposure and HLA in healthy donors. The study's findings and limits: A later analysis by the authors found several of the most significant clusters apparently linked to common viral pathogens.

With 60 Vbeta and 13 Jbeta primers, the PCR was carried out. Repertoires were generated with immunoSEQ multiplex PCR, while TCRdb's copy carries only in-frame clones and drops some. The sample consists of fewer than 250,000 clones, roughly four fifths of them appearing once. Concerning this clone itself: Its antigen remains unidentified.

The CDR3 spans 15 residues. Germline V gene data show CDR1 as MNHNS and CDR2 as SASEGT. The germline V and J ends were trimmed by 4 bases and 1 base, with 13 bases remaining between them. Nominally healthy donors provided the samples, though records likely missed some immune exposures. This receptor was obtained from a girl aged 2-10 years in good health and CMV-seronegative. Sequences were obtained from PBMCs. The chain uses TRBV6-1 and TRBJ1-1; possible D gene TRBD1, 6 bases. The CDR3 sequence is CASSVYRAGNTEAFF. CDR3 nucleotides: TGTGCCAGCAGTGTATACAGGGCCGGGAACACTGAAGCTTTCTTT.